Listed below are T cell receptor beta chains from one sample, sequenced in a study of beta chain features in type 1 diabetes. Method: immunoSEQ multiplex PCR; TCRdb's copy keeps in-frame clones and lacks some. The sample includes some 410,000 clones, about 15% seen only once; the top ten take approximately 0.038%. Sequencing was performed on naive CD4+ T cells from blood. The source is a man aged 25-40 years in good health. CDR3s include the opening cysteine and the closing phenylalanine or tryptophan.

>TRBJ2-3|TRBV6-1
CASSPRGTDTQYF
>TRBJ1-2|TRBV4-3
CASSQVGQGTGGYTF
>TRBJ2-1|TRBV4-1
CASSQGGLTYNEQFF
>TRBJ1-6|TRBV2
CASIITTGRPLHF
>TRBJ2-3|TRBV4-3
CASSQPPGDRGGDTQYF
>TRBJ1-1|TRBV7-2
CASSFFRRGEGKAFF
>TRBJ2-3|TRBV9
CASSISGSSKRTDTQYF
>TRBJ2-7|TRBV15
CATSRERLANNEQYF
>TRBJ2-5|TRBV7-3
CASSLTGGTEKETQYF
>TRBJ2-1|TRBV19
CASSIRLAGSKSSSYNEQFF
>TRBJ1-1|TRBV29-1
CSVGRNTEAFF
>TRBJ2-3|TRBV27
CASSKGTGPRAQYF
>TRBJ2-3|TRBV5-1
CASKAQGRFADTQYF
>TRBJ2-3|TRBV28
CASSLVGSTDTQYF
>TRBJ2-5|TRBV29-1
CSVEDRGRGPETQYF
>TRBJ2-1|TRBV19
CASSIRSGTYNEQFF